This record looks at one T cell receptor beta chain sequence and its context. What it binds is not known. The length of the CDR3 is 17 residues. The germline CDR1 and CDR2 sequences are LNHDA and SQIVND (reference sequence). Trimming removed 7 bases from V and 0 bases from J; junction bases left unmatched: 8. TCRdb keeps only in-frame clones here, not all; method: immunoSEQ multiplex PCR. The sample includes about 350,000 clones, roughly nine tenths of them seen just once. These data belong to a study of Ad26.COV2.S vaccination and SARS-CoV-2 variants. Findings of the study overall: Spike-specific TCR breadth in vaccine recipients exceeded that seen in placebo recipients.

The receptor's source is a human donor who had recovered from COVID-19. The J gene is TRBJ2-2, the V gene TRBV19, with 10 bases that match TRBD2. The sequenced sample was peripheral blood, obtained after recovery from COVID-19. The CDR3 is CASTVRSGGANTGELFF. CDR3 DNA sequence: TGTGCCAGTACCGTACGGAGCGGGGGGGCGAACACCGGGGAGCTGTTTTTT.